One T cell receptor (beta chain) is described in this entry. This entry is derived from a study of T cell changes during pregnancy in multiple sclerosis. Profiled with immunoSEQ multiplex PCR; TCRdb holds only in-frame clones, not every one. The data contain 50,000 or so clones, 85% to 95% of them singletons. Germline V gene data show CDR1 as SSHAT and CDR2 as FNYEAQ (reference sequence). V lost 3 bases, J lost 5 bases, and 14 bases lay in between. The CDR3 has 15 residues. The starting material was CD8+ T cells from peripheral blood mononuclear cells, obtained after pregnancy. This chain links TRBV7-7 with TRBJ2-1; tentatively, D is TRBD2 (6 bases). The clonotype originates from a female donor with multiple sclerosis, enrolled in a pregnancy study. Written as DNA, the CDR3 is TGTGCCAGCAGCTTGGTTGGCGGGGCCCACAATGAGCAGTTCTTC. Its translation: CASSLVGGAHNEQFF. The whole variable domain, remainder taken from reference TRBV7-7 and TRBJ2-1, is GAGVSQSPRYKVTKRGQDVTLRCDPISSHATLYWYQQALGQGPEFLTYFNYEAQPDKSGLPSDRFSAERPEGSISTLTIQRTEQRDSAMYRCASSLVGGAHNEQFFGPGTRLTVL.